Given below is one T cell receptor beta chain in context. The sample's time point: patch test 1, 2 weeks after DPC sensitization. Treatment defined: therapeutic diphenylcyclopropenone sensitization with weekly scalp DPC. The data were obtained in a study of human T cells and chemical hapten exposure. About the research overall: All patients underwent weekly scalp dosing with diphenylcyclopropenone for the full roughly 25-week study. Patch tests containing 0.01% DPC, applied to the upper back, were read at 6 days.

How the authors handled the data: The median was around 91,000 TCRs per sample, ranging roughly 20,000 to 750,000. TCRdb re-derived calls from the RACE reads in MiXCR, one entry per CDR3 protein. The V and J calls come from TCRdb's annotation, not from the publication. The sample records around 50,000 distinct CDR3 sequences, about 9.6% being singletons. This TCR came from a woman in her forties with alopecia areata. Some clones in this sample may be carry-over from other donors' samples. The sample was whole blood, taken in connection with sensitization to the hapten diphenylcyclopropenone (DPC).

The CDR3 loop is CASSLAGAGTEAFF. Here the CDR3 DNA reads TGTGCCAGCAGCTTAGCAGGGGCGGGCACTGAAGCTTTCTTT. This chain links TRBV11-3 with TRBJ1-1; a weak D match, TRBD1 (6 bases). Germline-derived CDR1 and CDR2 are SGHNT and YENEEA. CDR3 length: 14 amino acids. Trimming removed 1 base at V and 4 bases at J, with 10 bases between.